One and the same sample provided the 26 T cell receptor beta chains below, sequenced in a study of blood T cell repertoires in COVID-19. Clones were sequenced by immunoSEQ multiplex PCR, and TCRdb holds only the in-frame ones, with some missing. The sample records fewer than 600,000 clones, approximately 89% being singletons. Sample: peripheral blood. The source of these receptors is a man in his late teens or twenties with COVID-19, enrolled during active disease.

The CDR3 reads CASSYRTAQPKGTQYF. CDR3 nucleotides: TGTGCCAGCAGCTACCGGACAGCCCAACCCAAGGGGACCCAGTACTTC. The genes are TRBV11-2 and TRBJ2-5; possibly TRBD1 for D (6 bases). V lost 4 bases and J lost 7, with 22 bases in between. The CDR3 spans 16 residues. Germline CDR1 SGHAT, CDR2 FQNNGV.

The chain links TRBV4-2 to TRBJ1-2; the D gene is possibly TRBD1 (5 bases). V lost 2 bases and J 4 bases, leaving 26 bases between the germline ends. The CDR3 is made up of 19 amino acids. Germline CDR1 is LGHNA and CDR2 is YNFKEQ. CDR3 DNA sequence: TGTGCCAGCAGCCAACACGTTTTTAGAAGAGACAGTCCTCTCTATGGCTACACCTTC. As protein: CASSQHVFRRDSPLYGYTF.

This clone was found once. CDR3 in amino acids: CASSPLTPTGPNYGYTF. For the CDR3, the DNA is TGTGCCAGCAGCCCACTTACACCGACAGGACCTAACTATGGCTACACCTTC. V and J are TRBV3-1 (or the pseudogene TRBV3-2) and TRBJ1-2; D might be TRBD1 (6 bases). The V and J ends lost 4 bases and 0 bases respectively, with 18 bases between them. Looked up from germline, CDR1 is LGHDT and CDR2 is YNNKEL (reference sequence). The CDR3 contains 17 residues.

The rearrangement links TRBV6-6 to TRBJ1-3; a weak D match, TRBD1 (5 bases). Trimming cost V 2 bases and J 2 bases, with 10 bases left between them. This CDR3 comprises 15 residues. Germline CDR1 reads MNHNY; CDR2 reads SVGAGI (reference sequence). This CDR3 is CASSYLDSTGNTIYF. CDR3 bases: TGTGCCAGCAGTTACCTAGACAGTACTGGAAACACCATATATTTT.

The gene calls are TRBV19 and TRBJ2-2; 10 bases align to TRBD1. The CDR3 totals 16 residues. The J segment lost 1 base and the V segment lost 5 bases, leaving 4 bases of the junction unmatched. CDR1 LNHDA and CDR2 SQIVND come from the germline V gene (reference sequence). DNA of the CDR3: TGTGCCAGTAGTCGACAGGGGGCCGTGAACACCGGGGAGCTGTTTTTT. This sequence encodes CASSRQGAVNTGELFF.

The chain uses TRBV11-2 and TRBJ2-7; no reliable D call. The CDR3 covers 14 residues. Trimming removed 0 bases at V and 2 bases at J, with 8 bases between. Germline V gene sequence: CDR1 SGHAT, CDR2 FQNNGV. The CDR3 bases are TGTGCCAGCAGCTTAGATCTCGGAGCCTACGAGCAGTACTTC. Translated: CASSLDLGAYEQYF.

The chain combines TRBV6-2 or TRBV6-3 with TRBJ1-5, with D hard to call. V was pared by 0 bases and J by 4 bases, with 7 bases between. This CDR3 is 14 amino acids long. The V gene's germline CDR1 is MNHEY and CDR2 SVGEGT. The CDR3 sequence is CASSYSSQNQPQHF. The CDR3 DNA follows: TGTGCCAGCAGTTACTCATCCCAGAATCAGCCCCAGCATTTT.

The gene calls are TRBV6-4 and TRBJ1-1; D gene unclear. Germline CDR1 reads MRHNA; CDR2 reads SNTAGT. Trimming took 6 bases from V and 1 from J, leaving 9 bases between them. The CDR3 runs 13 residues. The CDR3 sequence: CASSRETNTEAFF. CDR3 DNA: TGTGCCAGCAGCCGGGAAACGAACACTGAAGCTTTCTTT.

The V call is TRBV6-5, the J call TRBJ2-2; D perhaps matches TRBD2 (6 bases). CDR1 and CDR2 from the germline V gene are MNHEY and SVGAGI. The CDR3 is 15 amino acids. Trimming removed 7 bases from V and 2 bases from J, with 14 bases in between. The CDR3 coding sequence is TGTGCCAGCATTAGGGACTTCTCTAACACCGGGGAGCTGTTTTTT. Amino acid sequence: CASIRDFSNTGELFF.

The V and J genes are TRBV5-1 and TRBJ1-1, with D hard to call. There are 14 residues in the CDR3. V was clipped by 0 bases and J by 3 bases, with 9 bases between them. Per germline, CDR1 SGHRS and CDR2 YFSETQ. CDR3 bases: TGCGCCAGCAGCTTGGGAGGAAGACACACTGAAGCTTTCTTT. It specifies CASSLGGRHTEAFF.

J is TRBJ2-1 and V is TRBV7-9; the match to TRBD2 covers 7 bases. Germline-derived CDR1 and CDR2 are SEHNR and FQNEAQ (reference sequence). V lost 6 bases, J lost 2 bases, and 7 bases stayed unmatched. The CDR3 length is 15 residues. The CDR3 nucleotides read TGTGCCAGCAGTCCTTCTAGCGGCACCTACAATGAGCAGTTCTTC. As protein: CASSPSSGTYNEQFF.

This rearrangement joins TRBV14 to TRBJ2-7, with D possibly matching TRBD2 (5 bases). CDR3 size: 13 residues. Trimming took 5 bases from V and 5 from J, leaving 13 bases between them. Germline CDR1 and CDR2: SGHDN and FVKESK. CDR3 coding DNA: TGTGCCAGCAGCATGGGCGGGCTAGACGAGCAGTACTTC. Amino acids: CASSMGGLDEQYF.

This clone appeared once. The genes are TRBV5-6 and TRBJ1-1; D uncertain. The CDR3 is 14 residues long. Trimming cost V 2 bases and J 1 base, with 9 bases left between them. Germline CDR1 and CDR2: SGHDT and YYEEEE. CDR3 DNA: TGTGCCAGCAGCTTATTCTCAGGGAACACTGAAGCTTTCTTT. It is translated as CASSLFSGNTEAFF.

The chain carries TRBV7-9 and TRBJ1-3; 8 bases are shared with TRBD1. Germline values: CDR1 SEHNR, CDR2 FQNEAQ (reference sequence). The CDR3 extends over 17 amino acids. J gave up 0 bases and V 2 bases, and 6 bases lay outside the gene matches. This chain's CDR3 is CASSLYGRGLSGNTIYF. CDR3 DNA: TGTGCCAGCAGCTTATACGGCAGGGGGCTCTCTGGAAACACCATATATTTT.

The chain is built from TRBV24-1 and TRBJ2-1; 12 nucleotides agree with TRBD2. Germline trimming cut 0 bases from V and 9 bases from J; bases unmatched to any gene: 5. This CDR3 region has 16 residues. CDR1 KGHDR and CDR2 SFDVKD come from the germline V gene. This chain's CDR3 is CATSDLLTSGRGEQFF. The CDR3 bases are TGTGCCACCAGTGATTTGCTGACTAGCGGGAGAGGTGAGCAGTTCTTC.

The chain couples TRBV2 to TRBJ1-5; D is uncertain. The V end was cut by 7 bases, the J end by 3 bases, with 13 bases between. Germline assignment: CDR1 SNHLY and CDR2 FYNNEI. The CDR3 is 14 amino acids. The CDR3 here is CASNSQSHNQPQHF. In DNA form, the CDR3 reads TGTGCCAGCAACAGCCAAAGTCACAATCAGCCCCAGCATTTT.

This clone has a handful of counts. The chain recombines TRBV19 with TRBJ1-4; TRBD1 matches 9 bases. Germline values: CDR1 LNHDA, CDR2 SQIVND (reference sequence). V was pared by 4 bases and J by 8 bases, with 8 bases of the junction left unmatched. The CDR3 totals 15 residues. CDR3 in amino acids: CASSSRDRAREKLFF. The CDR3 DNA reads as TGTGCCAGTAGTAGTAGGGACAGGGCTAGGGAAAAACTGTTTTTT.

The rearrangement uses TRBV6-5 and TRBJ2-7, with 7 bases aligning to TRBD2. Trimming at V came to 5 bases and at J to 0 bases, leaving 7 bases not matched to a gene. The CDR3 is 15 amino acids. Germline V lookup: CDR1 MNHEY, CDR2 SVGAGI. CDR3 coding DNA: TGTGCCAGCAGTACCCAGGGAGGGAGCTCCTACGAGCAGTACTTC. It codes for CASSTQGGSSYEQYF.

The sample holds one count of this clone. This chain connects TRBV27 to TRBJ1-1; 8 nucleotides match TRBD1. Germline V gives CDR1 MNHEY, CDR2 SMNVEV (reference sequence). The CDR3 covers 14 residues. J lost 4 bases, V lost 4 bases, and 5 bases had no gene match. As DNA, the CDR3 is TGTGCCAGCAGTTCCAGGGGGCCGGGCACTGAAGCTTTCTTT. Protein sequence: CASSSRGPGTEAFF.

V is TRBV19 and J is TRBJ2-1, with 13 bases matching TRBD2. This CDR3 comprises 17 residues. In germline, CDR1 is LNHDA, CDR2 SQIVND (reference sequence). The trim removed 10 bases at V and 6 bases at J, leaving 15 bases unmatched. The CDR3 DNA follows: TGTGCCACCAGCCCCGAACGACTAGCGGGAGGCCGCAATGAGCAGTTCTTC. This codes for CATSPERLAGGRNEQFF.

The V gene is TRBV7-2, the J gene TRBJ2-7, with TRBD1 as a possible D gene (5 bases). The CDR3 is made up of 14 amino acids. The germline gives CDR1 SGHTA, CDR2 FQGNSA. The V end lost 3 bases, the J end lost 2 bases, and 11 bases lay between the germline ends. The CDR3 region is CASSFNRFTYEQYF. CDR3 in DNA: TGTGCCAGCAGCTTTAACAGGTTTACCTACGAGCAGTACTTC.

The rearrangement links TRBV7-8 to TRBJ1-5, with 7 bases matching TRBD1. Germline V CDR1 and CDR2: SGHVS, FQNEAQ. V was clipped by 5 bases and J by 4 bases; unmatched bases: 5. The CDR3 loop spans 14 amino acids. CDR3 amino acids: CASSGGQPNQPQHF. CDR3 coding DNA: TGTGCCAGCAGCGGGGGACAGCCTAATCAGCCCCAGCATTTT.

This clone was seen many times. The chain employs TRBV9 and TRBJ2-2; 8 nucleotides match TRBD1. Germline CDR1 SGDLS, CDR2 YYNGEE. The CDR3 loop spans 17 amino acids. The V segment lost 4 bases and the J segment 0 bases; nucleotides outside the gene matches: 8. The CDR3 reads CASSLGAGGANTGELFF. CDR3 nucleotide sequence: TGTGCCAGCAGCCTCGGAGCAGGGGGCGCGAACACCGGGGAGCTGTTTTTT.

This chain connects TRBV12-3 or TRBV12-4 to TRBJ1-3; D is uncertain. Trimming took off 4 bases at V and 7 bases at J, with 5 bases between the two ends. There are 11 residues in the CDR3. In nucleotides, the CDR3 is TGTGCCAGCAGTTCCGTTAACACCATATATTTT. Protein product: CASSSVNTIYF.

The chain recombines TRBV5-1 with TRBJ2-3; 8 bases align to TRBD2. There are 16 residues in the CDR3. V shed 6 bases and J 1 base; nucleotides not matched to a gene: 10. Germline assignment: CDR1 SGHRS and CDR2 YFSETQ. The CDR3 DNA sequence: TGCGCCAGCACCCTCTCCGGGGGGGCCGGCACAGATACGCAGTATTTT. As protein: CASTLSGGAGTDTQYF.

This clone was seen just once. The V call is TRBV6-4, the J call TRBJ2-2; 10 positions agree with TRBD2. V was pared by 5 bases and J by 1 base, with 4 bases of the junction left unmatched. Germline V CDR1 and CDR2: MRHNA, SNTAGT. CDR3 length equals 16 residues. CDR3 in amino acids: CASSPLAGLNTGELFF. The CDR3 bases are TGTGCCAGCAGTCCACTAGCGGGGTTGAACACCGGGGAGCTGTTTTTT.